A single sample gave rise to the 9 T cell receptor beta chains below, sequenced in a study of T cells in Graves' hyperthyroidism and ophthalmopathy. RNA transcripts gave rise to amplified TCR beta CDR3 regions. The HTBI primer set served for first-round RT-PCR of the TCR CDR3. TCRdb independently ran MiXCR on the multiplex PCR reads; one entry per CDR3 protein. The data show fewer than 850,000 distinct CDR3 sequences, approximately 15% seen once. Sequencing was carried out using blood. The receptors stem from a man aged 45-65 years with Graves' hyperthyroidism.

For this clonotype: A much larger clone sits a single nucleotide away, making a read error possible. The chain recombines TRBV4-1 with TRBJ1-2; the D gene is possibly TRBD1 (6 bases). Between the trimmed V and J ends, which lost 2 bases and 0 bases, there was a span of 7 bases. The CDR3 is made up of 14 amino acids. Germline V lookup: CDR1 MGHRA, CDR2 YSYEKL. CDR3 region: CASSQRQANYGYTF. As DNA, the CDR3 is TGCGCCAGCAGCCAACGACAGGCTAACTATGGCTACACCTTC.

Regarding this clonotype: With a much larger clone just one base away, this may be a read error. The rearrangement joins TRBV5-1 to TRBJ2-3; 8 bases line up with TRBD2. The CDR3 spans 14 residues. Germline assignment: CDR1 SGHRS and CDR2 YFSETQ. The CDR3 spells CASTLKLAGNTQYF. CDR3 DNA: TGCGCCAGCACCTTGAAGCTAGCGGGTAATACGCAGTATTTT.

This clonotype turned up a few times. A much larger clone lies a single base off, so this may be a read error. The chain links TRBV28 to TRBJ1-1; D is perhaps TRBD1 (6 bases). The CDR3 runs 14 residues. Germline V gene sequence: CDR1 MDHEN, CDR2 SYDVKM. Here the CDR3 DNA reads TGTACCAGCAGTATCCTGGTTTTAGGGGGTGAAGCTTTCTTT. Translated, it gives CTSSILVLGGEAFF.

This clonotype appeared many times. V is TRBV20-1 and J is TRBJ2-3; D uncertain. V was shortened by 1 base and J by 1 base, with 9 bases between the two germline ends. The V gene's germline CDR1 is DFQATT and CDR2 SNEGSKA (reference sequence). The CDR3 extends over 14 amino acids. For the CDR3, the DNA is TGCAGTGCTAGAGTGTCAGCTCGCACAGATACGCAGTATTTT. The encoded protein is CSARVSARTDTQYF.

The CDR3 region is CASGPRRGSGSMCFYEQYF. As DNA, the CDR3 is TGTGCCAGCGGCCCTAGGAGGGGTAGCGGGAGTATGTGTTTTTACGAGCAGTACTTC. The chain carries TRBV25-1 and TRBJ2-7; 9 nucleotides agree with TRBD2. The V gene's germline CDR1 is MGHDK and CDR2 SYGVNS. CDR3 size: 19 residues. Trimming took 8 bases from V and 4 from J; bases not matched to a gene: 24.

This clonotype was detected many times. The V and J genes are TRBV30 and TRBJ2-2; D is unresolved. The CDR3 extends over 11 amino acids. Per germline, CDR1 GTSNPN and CDR2 SVGIG (reference sequence). In DNA form, the CDR3 reads TGTGGAGGATTTGGAAACGGGGAGCTGTTTTTT. Amino acids: CGGFGNGELFF. Based on the CDR3 plus reference TRBV30 and TRBJ2-2, the full variable domain is SQTIHQWPATLVQPVGSPLSLECTVEGTSNPNLYWYRQAAGRGLQLLFYSVGIGQISSEVPQNLSASRPQDRQFILSSKKLLLSDSGFYLCGGFGNGELFFGEGSRLTVL.

In its sample, this clonotype was seen a few times. This rearrangement joins TRBV25-1 to TRBJ1-4; no clear D gene. Per germline, CDR1 MGHDK and CDR2 SYGVNS. The V and J ends lost 3 bases and 2 bases respectively, with 10 bases between them. There are 15 residues in the CDR3. CDR3 protein: CASSEGKWTNEKLFF. As DNA, the CDR3 is TGTGCCAGCAGTGAGGGGAAATGGACTAATGAAAAACTGTTTTTT.

This clonotype has just a few counts. The chain employs TRBV5-1 and TRBJ1-1, with a tentative D call TRBD1 (5 bases). The CDR3 extends over 13 amino acids. The germline CDR1 and CDR2 sequences are SGHRS and YFSETQ. V was pared by 3 bases and J by 1 base, with 7 bases between. CDR3 amino acids: CASSSGPNTEAFF. The DNA for the CDR3 is TGCGCCAGCAGCTCGGGGCCGAACACTGAAGCTTTCTTT.

This clonotype appeared a few times. The rearrangement joins TRBV9 to TRBJ2-7; 9 nucleotides align to TRBD2. The CDR3 totals 15 residues. Per the germline V gene, CDR1 is SGDLS and CDR2 is YYNGEE. Germline trimming cut 0 bases from V and 3 bases from J; bases unmatched to any gene: 4. CDR3 protein: CASSVGDSGSYEQYF. The CDR3 nucleotides are TGTGCCAGCAGCGTAGGGGATAGCGGGAGCTACGAGCAGTACTTC.